This TCR beta chain comes out of a study of blood T cell repertoires in COVID-19. About the study: COVID-19 samples, acute and convalescent, were from the United States, Italy and Spain. In each case, the material was cDNA or gDNA derived from T cells, B-cell-depleted T cells, or PBMCs.

Sequenced by immunoSEQ multiplex PCR; TCRdb stores in-frame clones only, minus some. The repertoire holds around 190,000 clones, 84% seen once, with 3.2% in the top ten. This clone was seen only once. The CDR3 consists of 13 residues. In germline, CDR1 is MRHNA, CDR2 SNTAGT. The chain has TRBV6-4 and TRBJ2-3; D perhaps matches TRBD2 (6 bases). Input material: PBMCs or T cells enriched from blood (not recorded which). This clonotype was obtained from a woman under 40 who had been exposed to COVID-19. CDR3: CATRGANTDTQYF. The CDR3 bases are TGTGCTACCCGCGGGGCAAACACAGATACGCAGTATTTT.